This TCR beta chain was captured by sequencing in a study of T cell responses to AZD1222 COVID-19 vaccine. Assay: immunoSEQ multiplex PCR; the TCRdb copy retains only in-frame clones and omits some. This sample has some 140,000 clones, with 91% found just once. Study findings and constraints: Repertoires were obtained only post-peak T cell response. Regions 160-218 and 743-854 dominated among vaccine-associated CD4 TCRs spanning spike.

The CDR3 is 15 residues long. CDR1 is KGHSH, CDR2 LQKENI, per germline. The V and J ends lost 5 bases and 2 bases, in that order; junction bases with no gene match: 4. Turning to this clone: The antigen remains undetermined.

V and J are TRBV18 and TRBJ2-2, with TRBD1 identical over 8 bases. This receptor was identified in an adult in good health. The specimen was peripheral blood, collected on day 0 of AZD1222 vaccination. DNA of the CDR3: TGTGCCAGCTCATCGGACAGGGCCAACACCGGGGAGCTGTTTTTT. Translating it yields CASSSDRANTGELFF.